This T cell receptor (beta chain) was retrieved from a study of blood T cell repertoires in COVID-19. From germline, CDR1 is SGHRS and CDR2 YFSETQ. Trimming cost V 3 bases and J 8 bases, with 6 bases left between them. The CDR3 covers 12 residues. Data came from immunoSEQ multiplex PCR; TCRdb stores just in-frame clones and leaves some out. In the table there are fewer than 500,000 clones, roughly nine tenths of which are singletons. The source material was PBMCs or T cells enriched from blood (not recorded which). The chain joins TRBV5-1 to TRBJ1-6; D is ambiguous. This TCR was sampled from a woman aged 18 to 35 who had recovered from COVID-19. CDR3 sequence (DNA): TGCGCCAGCAGCTCTAGCGATTCACCCCTCCACTTT. Its translation: CASSSSDSPLHF.